The 26 T cell receptor beta chains listed next were all sequenced from one sample in a study of cytomegalovirus exposure and HLA in healthy donors. Sequenced by immunoSEQ multiplex PCR; TCRdb stores in-frame clones only, minus some. Seen here are roughly 240,000 clones, approximately 90% observed once, and the top ten hold approximately 2.5%. Sequencing was done on a sample of PBMCs. The source of these receptors is a man aged 18 to 30 in good health and CMV-seronegative.

The rearrangement joins TRBV28 to TRBJ2-7; 10 positions agree with TRBD2. Trimming at V came to 2 bases and at J to 4 bases, leaving 5 bases not matched to a gene. Germline V gene data show CDR1 as MDHEN and CDR2 as SYDVKM. The CDR3 spans 15 residues. The CDR3 region is CASSLLAGEVYEQYF. In DNA, the CDR3 is TGTGCCAGCAGTTTACTAGCGGGAGAAGTTTACGAGCAGTACTTC.

Here the CDR3 DNA reads TGTGCCAGCAGCGTAGCTCAGGGTGCGGAGACCCAGTACTTC. Protein sequence: CASSVAQGAETQYF. The V gene is TRBV9, the J gene TRBJ2-5, with D tentatively TRBD1 (5 bases). V dropped 0 bases and J dropped 5 bases, with 11 bases sitting between them. CDR1 and CDR2 (germline): SGDLS, YYNGEE. This CDR3 comprises 14 residues.

The sample holds a few counts of this clone. The chain uses TRBV7-9 and TRBJ1-4, with D unclear. Germline CDR1 reads SEHNR; CDR2 reads FQNEAQ (reference sequence). This CDR3 has 15 amino acids. Trimming left V 1 base short and J 5 bases short, with 11 bases between. The chain's CDR3 is CASSLVRSWNEKLFF. For the CDR3, the DNA is TGTGCCAGCAGCTTAGTGAGGAGCTGGAATGAAAAACTGTTTTTT.

This chain links TRBV30 with TRBJ2-1; 12 bases agree with TRBD2. The CDR3 totals 17 residues. Germline V gives CDR1 GTSNPN, CDR2 SVGIG (reference sequence). V shed 4 bases, J shed 0 bases, and the junction held 7 bases outside the gene matches. The CDR3 region has the DNA TGTGCCTGGAATTCTAGCGGGAGGGCACCCTCCTACAATGAGCAGTTCTTC. This codes for CAWNSSGRAPSYNEQFF.

The chain joins TRBV5-4 to TRBJ2-5; the match to TRBD2 covers 8 bases. CDR1 and CDR2 (germline): SGHNT, YYREEE (reference sequence). The CDR3 covers 16 residues. Trimming at V came to 4 bases and at J to 2 bases, leaving 10 bases not matched to a gene. The CDR3 protein is CASSGLAPGAQETQYF. CDR3 sequence (DNA): TGTGCCAGCAGCGGACTAGCCCCCGGGGCTCAAGAGACCCAGTACTTC.

The J gene is TRBJ1-4, the V gene TRBV6-5, with unresolved D. Germline V lookup: CDR1 MNHEY, CDR2 SVGAGI. The CDR3 contains 14 residues. V shed 10 bases and J shed 8 bases, with 20 bases lying between them. The CDR3 DNA is TGTGCCACCAGAAAGACCCTCGGAGGGGAAAAACTGTTTTTT. Translated: CATRKTLGGEKLFF.

This clone was seen once. The chain couples TRBV27 to TRBJ1-6, with TRBD1 matching 7 bases. CDR3 length equals 15 residues. J was trimmed by 9 bases and V by 5 bases; bases with no gene match: 10. Germline lookup yields CDR1 MNHEY and CDR2 SMNVEV (reference sequence). Written as DNA, the CDR3 is TGTGCCAGCAGTAACGACAGGGAAAGGGGTTCACCCCTCCACTTT. Amino acid sequence: CASSNDRERGSPLHF.

The CDR3 loop reads CASSELYEQYF. The CDR3 DNA follows: TGTGCCAGCAGTGAACTCTACGAGCAGTACTTC. V and J are TRBV2 and TRBJ2-7; D gene unclear. V lost 2 bases, J lost 3 bases, and 2 bases lay in between. This CDR3 comprises 11 residues. Germline V CDR1 and CDR2: SNHLY, FYNNEI.

The J gene is TRBJ2-5, the V gene TRBV27, with D perhaps matching TRBD2 (5 bases). CDR1 is MNHEY, CDR2 SMNVEV, per germline (reference sequence). The V end lost 5 bases, the J end lost 1 base, and 14 bases lay between the germline ends. The CDR3 extends over 15 amino acids. DNA for the CDR3: TGTGCCAGCAGTCACGGGGAACAGTCCCAAGAGACCCAGTACTTC. This translates into CASSHGEQSQETQYF.

In this sample, this clone turned up a few times. V gene TRBV7-9 combines with J gene TRBJ2-7; D call uncertain. Trimming stripped 9 bases from V and 5 bases from J, with 14 bases between. The CDR3 spans 12 residues. Germline CDR1 and CDR2: SEHNR and FQNEAQ (reference sequence). As DNA, the CDR3 is TGTGCCAGTTCACTATCAACGAACGAGCAGTACTTC. Its protein is CASSLSTNEQYF.

This chain uses TRBV7-2 with TRBJ1-6, with a possible D match to TRBD1 (5 bases). From germline, CDR1 is SGHTA and CDR2 FQGNSA. Trimming stripped 1 base from V and 3 bases from J, with 7 bases between. The CDR3 consists of 15 residues. CDR3 DNA: TGTGCCAGCAGCTTAGTCGGGGGCTATAATTCACCCCTCCACTTT. Amino acid sequence: CASSLVGGYNSPLHF.

The gene calls are TRBV5-6 and TRBJ2-7; tentatively, D is TRBD2 (6 bases). The CDR3 runs to 14 residues. Germline V gene data show CDR1 as SGHDT and CDR2 as YYEEEE. The V gene lost 4 bases and the J gene lost 4 bases, with 15 bases spanning the gap. As DNA, the CDR3 is TGTGCCAGCAGCCAGGGACGGGGGAGGTACGAGCAGTACTTC. Encoded protein: CASSQGRGRYEQYF.

This clone has only a few counts. The chain links TRBV5-1 to TRBJ1-3, with a possible D match to TRBD1 (6 bases). CDR3 size: 17 residues. CDR1 and CDR2 (germline): SGHRS, YFSETQ. The V and J ends lost 5 bases and 4 bases respectively, with 22 bases between them. DNA of the CDR3: TGCGCCAGCAGTTACCCCCGGGACACTATTTGGGGAAACACCATATATTTT. Translating gives CASSYPRDTIWGNTIYF.

This clone was detected only once. V is TRBV6-6 and J is TRBJ2-5, with 12 positions matching TRBD2. Germline V gives CDR1 MNHNY, CDR2 SVGAGI (reference sequence). CDR3 size: 14 residues. Unmatched junction bases numbered 4, after V lost 4 bases and J lost 7 bases. CDR3 nucleotide sequence: TGTGCCAGCAGTTCCTCTAGCGGGGGGGGGACCCAGTACTTC. Amino acid sequence: CASSSSSGGGTQYF.

V and J are TRBV6-5 and TRBJ1-4; tentatively, D is TRBD1 (6 bases). Germline CDR1 and CDR2: MNHEY and SVGAGI. V lost 5 bases and J lost 8, with 18 bases in between. This CDR3 contains 15 residues. The CDR3 DNA reads TGTGCCAGCAGTCCTGATCGGGGGGCTGGAGAAAAACTGTTTTTT. It yields the protein CASSPDRGAGEKLFF.

V gene TRBV6-1 combines with J gene TRBJ1-2; 7 nucleotides agree with TRBD1. Unmatched junction bases numbered 8, after V lost 2 bases and J lost 8 bases. CDR3 size: 14 residues. Germline-derived CDR1 and CDR2 are MNHNS and SASEGT. The CDR3 spells CASSEKGQKEGYTF. The CDR3 DNA follows: TGTGCCAGCAGTGAAAAGGGACAGAAGGAAGGCTACACCTTC.

This clone has just one count. The gene calls are TRBV7-2 and TRBJ2-7; D is unclear. Trimming cost V 4 bases and J 1 base, with 11 bases left between them. The length of the CDR3 is 14 residues. The germline CDR1 and CDR2 sequences are SGHTA and FQGNSA. The CDR3 nucleotides read TGTGCCAGCAGCTCTAGAGGTTATTCCTACGAGCAGTACTTC. Translating it yields CASSSRGYSYEQYF.

The chain employs TRBV4-3 and TRBJ2-1, with a possible D match to TRBD2 (6 bases). From germline, CDR1 is LGHNA and CDR2 YSLEER. This CDR3 has 16 amino acids. Trimming cost V 0 bases and J 0 bases, with 9 bases left between them. The CDR3 region has the DNA TGCGCCAGCAGCCAAGATCGCGGGACCTCCTACAATGAGCAGTTCTTC. Residues: CASSQDRGTSYNEQFF.

This clone occurred a few times. The chain recombines TRBV15 with TRBJ1-6; D is undetermined. This CDR3 is 15 amino acids long. CDR1 and CDR2 (germline): LNHNV, YYDKDF (reference sequence). Trimming removed 1 base from V and 7 bases from J, with 11 bases in between. CDR3 DNA: TGTGCCACCAGCAGAGCGGCGGGAGAGAATTCACCCCTCCACTTT. This translates into CATSRAAGENSPLHF. Looking up the rest from reference TRBV15 and TRBJ1-6 gives the full variable domain: DAMVIQNPRYQVTQFGKPVTLSCSQTLNHNVMYWYQQKSSQAPKLLFHYYDKDFNNEADTPDNFQSRRPNTSFCFLDIRSPGLGDTAMYLCATSRAAGENSPLHFGNGTRLTVT.

This rearrangement joins TRBV2 to TRBJ1-5, with 8 bases aligning to TRBD1. There are 16 residues in the CDR3. V shed 8 bases and J 4 bases; nucleotides not matched to a gene: 13. CDR1 and CDR2 (germline): SNHLY, FYNNEI. The CDR3 here is CASGATGDWHNQPQHF. The CDR3 nucleotides are TGTGCCAGCGGGGCGACAGGGGATTGGCATAATCAGCCCCAGCATTTT.

The CDR3: CASSPPLTSGMSYEQYF. The CDR3 DNA reads as TGTGCCAGCAGTCCCCCGTTAACTAGCGGGATGAGCTACGAGCAGTACTTC. J is TRBJ2-7 and V is TRBV2, with 10 bases fitting TRBD2. Germline V gives CDR1 SNHLY, CDR2 FYNNEI. The CDR3 length is 17 residues. Trimming cost V 5 bases and J 3 bases; bases outside gene matches: 13.

The chain employs TRBV27 and TRBJ2-2; maybe TRBD2 (5 bases). CDR3 length: 15 residues. Germline CDR1 reads MNHEY; CDR2 reads SMNVEV (reference sequence). The V end was cut by 4 bases, the J end by 4 bases, with 13 bases between. CDR3 DNA: TGTGCCAGCAGTTACGGGATCCCCCTCACCGGGGAGCTGTTTTTT. It encodes CASSYGIPLTGELFF.

The chain links TRBV27 to TRBJ1-1, with D possibly TRBD1 on 5 matching bases. From germline, CDR1 is MNHEY and CDR2 SMNVEV (reference sequence). This CDR3 has 14 residues. V lost 3 bases to trimming and J lost 2 bases, with 10 bases between them. CDR3 sequence (DNA): TGTGCCAGCAGTTTGGAGGGGTTCAACACTGAAGCTTTCTTT. Protein product: CASSLEGFNTEAFF.

This rearrangement joins TRBV11-2 to TRBJ1-6; a weak D match, TRBD1 (6 bases). Trimming left V 4 bases short and J 7 bases short, with 11 bases between. Germline V CDR1 and CDR2: SGHAT, FQNNGV. The CDR3 totals 14 residues. The CDR3, as DNA: TGTGCCAGCAGCTATTATAGGGGGAATTCACCCCTCCACTTT. It yields the protein CASSYYRGNSPLHF. Together with reference TRBV11-2 and TRBJ1-6, the CDR3 gives the full variable domain: EAGVAQSPRYKIIEKRQSVAFWCNPISGHATLYWYQQILGQGPKLLIQFQNNGVVDDSQLPKDRFSAERLKGVDSTLKIQPAKLEDSAVYLCASSYYRGNSPLHFGNGTRLTVT.

The chain employs TRBV7-9 and TRBJ2-7, with 9 bases lining up with TRBD1. V lost 5 bases to trimming and J lost 3 bases; unmatched junction nucleotides: 8. Per the germline V gene, CDR1 is SEHNR and CDR2 is FQNEAQ (reference sequence). The CDR3 contains 15 residues. CDR3 nucleotides: TGTGCCAGCAGCGTAGGGGGACAGGGAAACTACGAGCAGTACTTC. Encoded protein: CASSVGGQGNYEQYF.

The chain has TRBV12-5 and TRBJ2-3, with 12 bases fitting TRBD1. J lost 4 bases, V lost 2 bases, and 4 bases had no gene match. The CDR3 length is 16 residues. Germline CDR1 is LGHNT and CDR2 is FRNRAP. Here the CDR3 reads CASGLTGTGGADTQYF. In DNA, the CDR3 is TGTGCTAGTGGTTTGACCGGGACAGGGGGCGCAGATACGCAGTATTTT.